The clone carrying this TCR beta chain appeared a single time. This entry is derived from a study of cytomegalovirus exposure and HLA in healthy donors. The CDR3 sequence is 14 residues long. With V trimmed by 6 bases and J by 9 bases, 6 bases remained unmatched. The germline V gene encodes CDR1 SGHTA and CDR2 FQGNSA. PCR was performed using 60 Vbeta and 13 Jbeta primers. Here immunoSEQ multiplex PCR was the method, and the copy in TCRdb shows in-frame clones only, minus some. The sample has approximately 150,000 clones, roughly 84% seen once. The sequenced sample consisted of PBMCs. The chain is built from TRBV7-2 and TRBJ2-1, with 12 bases matching TRBD2. The receptor comes from a man under 40 in good health and CMV-seropositive. The CDR3 DNA follows: TGTGCCAGCAGGACTAGCGGGAGTCTGGGTGAGCAGTTCTTC. It is translated as CASRTSGSLGEQFF.